Following are 13 T cell receptor beta chains from one sample sequenced in a study of T-cell reconstitution after alpha-beta-depleted transplantation in children. Researchers prepared the TCRbeta library using unique molecular identifiers, the study reports. TCRdb reprocessed the PCR reads with MiXCR, giving one entry per CDR3 protein. The sample has under 750,000 distinct CDR3 sequences, 20% to 25% seen once; the top ten hold 11% to 15%. The specimen was PBMCs, mostly from graft donor cells, collected 360 days after TCRalphabeta/CD19-depleted stem cell transplant. These receptors all come from a boy under two years old who had a stem cell transplant for acute myeloid leukemia, so the T cells may come from the graft donor.

This clonotype was observed at least ten times. The gene calls are TRBV5-1 and TRBJ1-2; maybe TRBD1 (5 bases). The CDR3 loop spans 13 amino acids. Germline CDR1 reads SGHRS; CDR2 reads YFSETQ. V was shortened by 3 bases and J by 8 bases, with 14 bases between the two germline ends. The CDR3 nucleotides read TGCGCCAGCAGCTCTGTTCAGGGCGGAGGCTACACCTTC. As protein: CASSSVQGGGYTF.

This clonotype was counted a few times. The genes are TRBV12-3 or TRBV12-4 and TRBJ1-1; TRBD1 matches at 9 bases. The CDR3 is made up of 12 amino acids. V dropped 8 bases and J dropped 3; count of bases not matched to a gene: 1. The CDR3 DNA sequence: TGTGCCAGCTACAGGGGGCACACTGAAGCTTTCTTT. Amino acids: CASYRGHTEAFF.

This clonotype was recorded many times. This chain links TRBV29-1 with TRBJ1-1; 8 bases fit TRBD1. The CDR3 runs to 16 residues. Germline assignment: CDR1 SQVTM and CDR2 ANQGSEA. The J segment lost 0 bases and the V segment lost 6 bases, leaving 12 bases of the junction unmatched. CDR3 in amino acids: CSVLRTGGQVNTEAFF. CDR3 bases: TGCAGCGTCCTACGGACCGGGGGACAGGTGAACACTGAAGCTTTCTTT. The full variable domain, in which reference TRBV29-1 and TRBJ1-1 provide the parts outside the CDR3, is SAVISQKPSRDICQRGTSLTIQCQVDSQVTMMFWYRQQPGQSLTLIATANQGSEATYESGFVIDKFPISRPNLTFSTLTVSNMSPEDSSIYLCSVLRTGGQVNTEAFFGQGTRLTVV.

This clonotype showed up many times. This chain connects TRBV7-6 to TRBJ2-6; 7 bases fit TRBD1. V was pared by 1 base and J by 2 bases, with 5 bases of the junction left unmatched. CDR3 length: 17 residues. Germline V lookup: CDR1 SGHVS, CDR2 FNYEAQ. CDR3 in amino acids: CASSLGGDRAGANVLTF. The CDR3 coding sequence is TGTGCCAGCAGCTTAGGGGGAGACAGGGCTGGGGCCAACGTCCTGACTTTC.

The table lists this clonotype with a few counts. The chain carries TRBV2 and TRBJ1-1, with D possibly TRBD1 on 5 matching bases. Looked up from germline, CDR1 is SNHLY and CDR2 is FYNNEI. Trimming cost V 4 bases and J 7 bases, with 10 bases left between them. The CDR3 extends over 12 amino acids. The CDR3 loop reads CASSGQGGEAFF. In DNA form, the CDR3 reads TGTGCCAGCAGTGGGCAGGGCGGTGAAGCTTTCTTT. The variable domain in full, completed from reference TRBV2 and TRBJ1-1, reads EPEVTQTPSHQVTQMGQEVILRCVPISNHLYFYWYRQILGQKVEFLVSFYNNEISEKSEIFDDQFSVERPDGSNFTLKIRSTKLEDSAMYFCASSGQGGEAFFGQGTRLTVV.

The rearrangement links TRBV12-3 or TRBV12-4 to TRBJ2-1, with 8 bases aligning to TRBD2. The CDR3 consists of 18 residues. The V gene end was trimmed by 8 bases and the J gene end by 0 bases; junction bases not matched to a gene: 15. The CDR3, as DNA: TGTGCCAGCCGGTGGGGCGGGGGGCCGCCGAGCTCCTACAATGAGCAGTTCTTC. This sequence encodes CASRWGGGPPSSYNEQFF.

This clonotype showed up just a few times. J is TRBJ1-2 and V is TRBV29-1, with D possibly TRBD1 on 6 matching bases. Germline values: CDR1 SQVTM, CDR2 ANQGSEA. The CDR3 extends over 13 amino acids. Trimming stripped 5 bases from V and 0 bases from J, with 10 bases between. CDR3 amino acids: CSVQDSPNYGYTF. The CDR3 DNA follows: TGCAGCGTTCAGGACAGCCCTAACTATGGCTACACCTTC.

The table lists this clonotype with a few counts. The V gene is TRBV20-1, the J gene TRBJ2-3; tentatively, D is TRBD1 or TRBD2 (6 bases each). Germline CDR1 is DFQATT and CDR2 is SNEGSKA (reference sequence). The length of the CDR3 is 15 residues. Trimming left V 1 base short and J 5 bases short, with 16 bases between. In DNA form, the CDR3 reads TGCAGTGCTAGAGTCCCGAGGGGGGAAGGAGATACGCAGTATTTT. Its protein is CSARVPRGEGDTQYF.

This clonotype has just a few counts. V gene TRBV6-1 combines with J gene TRBJ2-7; the D gene could be TRBD1 or TRBD2 (5 bases each). The CDR3 is 14 amino acids. Germline V gene lookup returns CDR1 MNHNS and CDR2 SASEGT. V lost 5 bases and J 1 base, leaving 12 bases between the germline ends. The CDR3 region is CASSPRDLSYEQYF. The CDR3 DNA follows: TGTGCCAGCAGTCCCCGGGACCTGTCCTACGAGCAGTACTTC.

The chain is built from TRBV9 and TRBJ2-3, with D unresolved. Trimming removed 0 bases from V and 2 bases from J, with 13 bases in between. The germline gives CDR1 SGDLS, CDR2 YYNGEE. This CDR3 comprises 16 residues. CDR3 residues: CASSVGPVTFTDTQYF. CDR3 coding DNA: TGTGCCAGCAGCGTAGGACCGGTAACCTTCACAGATACGCAGTATTTT.

This clonotype was found a few times. This chain links TRBV6-5 with TRBJ1-6; TRBD1 is a possible D gene (6 bases). CDR3 length: 15 residues. Trimming shortened V by 2 bases and J by 8 bases, and 13 bases separated the two germline ends. Germline values: CDR1 MNHEY, CDR2 SVGAGI. The CDR3 spells CASSYITAGDSPLHF. CDR3 nucleotide sequence: TGTGCCAGCAGTTACATAACGGCAGGGGATTCACCCCTCCACTTT.

This clonotype came up a few times. The J gene is TRBJ2-3, the V gene TRBV5-1; D call uncertain. With 4 bases removed from V and 5 bases from J, the gap between germline ends came to 8 bases. Per the germline V gene, CDR1 is SGHRS and CDR2 is YFSETQ. The CDR3 length is 12 residues. The CDR3 bases are TGCGCCAGCAGCGCCCAAAGAGATACGCAGTATTTT. This gives the protein CASSAQRDTQYF.

Only a few counts were recorded for this clonotype. V and J are TRBV20-1 and TRBJ1-2, with 7 positions matching TRBD1. This CDR3 comprises 12 residues. CDR1 DFQATT and CDR2 SNEGSKA come from the germline V gene (reference sequence). Trimming removed 1 base from V and 5 bases from J; junction bases left unmatched: 1. CDR3 loop: CSARGQGYGYTF. In nucleotides, the CDR3 is TGCAGTGCTAGAGGACAGGGTTATGGCTACACCTTC.